Sequencing of this T cell receptor beta chain was carried out in a study of blood T cell repertoires in COVID-19 (dated by TCRdb to about 2020). With regard to the full study: The collaborator samples originated in the United States, Italy and Spain and spanned the acute and convalescent phases of COVID-19. The samples were drawn from two sources: the first 160 participants of the ongoing ImmuneRACE study, and 1,000 to 1,500 subjects contributed by 6 global collaborators. The repertoires were made available in a free public database intended to serve as a resource for research on the immune response to SARS-CoV-2. Where available, HLA class I and class II types were obtained from metadata supplied by the sample provider rather than from assay-based typing. The prospective study material was composed of cDNA or gDNA derived from T cells, B-cell-depleted T cells, or PBMCs. Subjects who had been exposed to COVID-19, were actively infected with it, or had recovered from it provided the deeply sampled blood TCRbeta repertoires that made up the dataset. Sample metadata almost always included a de-identified subject ID, COVID-19 status, age in years and sex.

Notes on this clone: This receptor's antigen is unknown. No qualities accompany the bases; no much larger clone lies one base away.

Summary of the overall study and its limitations: The quantity of clinical and demographic metadata differed by source and by participant and was supplied without curation.

Whole blood was collected in K2EDTA tubes by collaborating institutions according to the institutions' own protocols. For TCRbeta analysis, collaborators shipped samples in one of three forms: frozen whole blood, isolated PBMCs, or DNA extracted from either of those sample types. TCRbeta CDR3 regions were amplified from genomic DNA by means of the immunoSEQ Assay, a bias-controlled multiplex PCR. Under the source paper's analysis protocol: Nucleated cell counts per sample were estimated from amplification of reference gene primers within the assay. Sequence reads were collapsed and filtered to measure the absolute abundance of every unique TCRbeta CDR3 rearrangement. For each sample, productive Simpson clonality was calculated as the square root of Simpson's diversity index across productive rearrangements. Held by TCRdb, this immuneACCESS table contains in-frame sequences only and omits some clones. Under half of the omission traces to an unresolved V gene where checked; the cause of the rest is unknown. V and J calls and clone size are those listed in that table; D and trimming were worked out from the DNA. The sample includes about 120,000 clones, with almost 85% observed a single time. Of the sample, 7% to 9.5% falls within the top ten clones.

From cysteine to phenylalanine, the CDR3 is 13 amino acids long. Of all the DNA, just the CDR3 is kept, 39 bases in frame from base 1. The junction shows trimming of 4 bases on V and 3 bases on J, plus 6 bases between the germline ends. CDR1 and CDR2 (MRHNA, SNTAGT) derive from the germline V gene. The sample taken for sequencing was peripheral blood. This TCR came from a man aged 65 to 79 with active or convalescent COVID-19. The rearranged segments are TRBV6-4 and TRBJ2-2; TRBD2 could be the D gene, as 5 bases match. The CDR3 region reads CASSAGYTGELFF. The DNA sequence is TGTGCCAGCAGTGCGGGGTACACCGGGGAGCTGTTTTTT.